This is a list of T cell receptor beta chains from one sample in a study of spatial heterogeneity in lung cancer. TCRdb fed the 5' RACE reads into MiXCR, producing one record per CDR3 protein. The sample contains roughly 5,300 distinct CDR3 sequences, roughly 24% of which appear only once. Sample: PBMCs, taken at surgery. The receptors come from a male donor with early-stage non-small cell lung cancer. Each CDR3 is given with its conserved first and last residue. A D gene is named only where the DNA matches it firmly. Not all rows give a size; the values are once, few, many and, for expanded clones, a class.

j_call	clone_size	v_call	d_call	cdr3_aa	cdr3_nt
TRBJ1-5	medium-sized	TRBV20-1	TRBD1	CSARDFRDSESGYQPQHF	TGCAGTGCTAGAGATTTCCGGGACAGCGAGAGCGGTTATCAGCCCCAGCATTTT
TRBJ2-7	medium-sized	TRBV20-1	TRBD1	CSAEPGTGSLYEQYF	TGCAGTGCTGAACCCGGGACAGGTTCTCTCTACGAGCAGTACTTC
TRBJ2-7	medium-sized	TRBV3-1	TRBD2	CASSQLAGSYEQYF	TGTGCCAGCAGCCAACTAGCGGGCTCCTACGAGCAGTACTTC
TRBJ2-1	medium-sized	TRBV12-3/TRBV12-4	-	CASSLGDTVLPYNEQFF	TGTGCCAGCAGTTTGGGAGATACTGTTTTGCCTTACAATGAGCAGTTCTTC
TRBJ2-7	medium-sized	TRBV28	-	CASSFFRGLGGGYYEQYF	TGTGCCAGCAGTTTTTTCCGGGGCCTAGGAGGCGGGTACTACGAGCAGTACTTC
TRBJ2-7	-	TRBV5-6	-	CASSPMENFYEQYF	TGTGCCAGCAGCCCTATGGAAAATTTCTACGAGCAGTACTTC
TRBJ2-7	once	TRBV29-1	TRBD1	CSVAVSRDRSPYEQNF	TGCAGCGTTGCCGTTTCTCGGGACAGGTCCCCCTACGAGCAGAACTTC
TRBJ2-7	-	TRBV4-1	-	CASSQEVGSSSYEQYF	TGCGCCAGCAGCCAAGAGGTGGGATCCAGCTCCTACGAGCAGTACTTC
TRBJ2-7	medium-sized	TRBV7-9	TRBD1	CASSPRDRAYEQYF	TGTGCCAGCAGCCCCCGGGACAGAGCCTACGAGCAGTACTTC
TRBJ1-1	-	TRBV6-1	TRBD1	CASRDREKKNTEAFF	TGTGCCAGCAGAGACAGGGAGAAAAAAAACACTGAAGCTTTCTTT
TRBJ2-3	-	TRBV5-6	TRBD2	CASSLEVAGVTDTQYF	TGTGCCAGCAGCTTGGAGGTAGCGGGAGTCACAGATACGCAGTATTTT
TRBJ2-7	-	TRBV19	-	CASSMEAAYEQYF	TGTGCCAGTAGTATGGAGGCGGCTTACGAGCAGTACTTC
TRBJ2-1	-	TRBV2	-	CASSGLGPNNEQFF	TGTGCCAGCAGTGGTTTAGGACCGAACAATGAGCAGTTCTTC
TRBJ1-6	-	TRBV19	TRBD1	CASDGTANNSPLHF	TGTGCCAGTGACGGGACAGCTAATAATTCACCCCTCCACTTT
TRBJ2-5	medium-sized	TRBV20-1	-	CSARESQRQAAETQYF	TGCAGTGCTAGAGAGTCGCAACGACAGGCGGCAGAGACCCAGTACTTC
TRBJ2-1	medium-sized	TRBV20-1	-	CSARTPGTLSQFF	TGCAGTGCTCGGACCCCAGGGACCCTTTCGCAGTTCTTC
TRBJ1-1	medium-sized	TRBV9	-	CASSVDIRGTEAFF	TGTGCCAGCAGCGTAGACATTCGTGGCACTGAAGCTTTCTTT
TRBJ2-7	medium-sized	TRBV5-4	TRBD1	CAVSMDRGRLGEQYF	TGTGCCGTGTCCATGGACAGGGGGCGATTAGGCGAGCAGTACTTC
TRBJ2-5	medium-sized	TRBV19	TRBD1	CASSPTRGLETQYF	TGTGCCAGTAGCCCGACCAGGGGGCTCGAGACCCAGTACTTC
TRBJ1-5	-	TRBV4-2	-	CASSQDQPNNQPQHF	TGTGCCAGCAGCCAAGATCAACCGAACAATCAGCCCCAGCATTTT
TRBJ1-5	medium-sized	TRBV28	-	CASSLGQTPAQHF	TGTGCCAGCAGTTTAGGGCAGACCCCAGCCCAGCATTTT
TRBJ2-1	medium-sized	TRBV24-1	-	CATSGATRTLNEQFF	TGTGCCACCAGTGGGGCCACGCGCACCCTCAATGAGCAGTTCTTC
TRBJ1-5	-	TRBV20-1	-	CSARASNQPQHF	TGCAGTGCTAGGGCTAGCAATCAGCCCCAGCATTTT
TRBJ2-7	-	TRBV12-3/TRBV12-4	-	CTSSLTRRAEQYF	TGTACCAGCAGTTTAACCCGGAGGGCCGAGCAGTACTTC
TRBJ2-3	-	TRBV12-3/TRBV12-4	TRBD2	CASSFGGFVTDTQYF	TGTGCCAGCAGTTTCGGGGGGTTCGTCACAGATACGCAGTATTTT
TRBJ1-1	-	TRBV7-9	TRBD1	CASSPGTVGMNTEAFF	TGTGCCAGCAGCCCCGGGACAGTCGGAATGAACACTGAAGCTTTCTTT
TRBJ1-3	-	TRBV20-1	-	CSAREGQLAGNTIYF	TGCAGTGCTAGAGAAGGCCAGCTCGCTGGAAACACCATATATTTT
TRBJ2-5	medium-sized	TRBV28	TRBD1	CASSSRQGARGAQYF	TGTGCCAGCAGTTCGCGGCAGGGGGCCCGCGGCGCCCAGTACTTC
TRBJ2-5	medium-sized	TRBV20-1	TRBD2	CSAISALAGAVETQYF	TGCAGTGCTATTTCCGCTCTAGCGGGAGCGGTGGAGACCCAGTACTTC
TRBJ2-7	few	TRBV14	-	CASSPNTARVGEQYF	TGTGCCAGCAGTCCGAATACCGCCAGGGTCGGTGAGCAGTACTTC
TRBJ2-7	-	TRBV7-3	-	CASSVLGGSYEQYF	TGTGCCAGCAGTGTACTAGGCGGGTCCTACGAGCAGTACTTC
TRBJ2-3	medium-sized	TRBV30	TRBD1	CAWRGTGGVDTQYF	TGTGCCTGGAGGGGGACAGGGGGCGTGGATACGCAGTATTTT
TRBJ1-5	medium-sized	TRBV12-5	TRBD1	CASGPDRGYQPQHF	TGTGCTAGTGGGCCTGACAGGGGGTATCAGCCCCAGCATTTT
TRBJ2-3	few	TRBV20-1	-	CSASPGTDTQYF	TGCAGTGCTAGTCCCGGCACAGATACGCAGTATTTT
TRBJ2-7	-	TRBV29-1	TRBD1	CSVAVSRDRSPYEQYF	TGCAGCGTTGCCGTTTCTCGGGACAGGTCCCCCTACGAGCAGTACTTC
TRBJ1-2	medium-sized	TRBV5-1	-	CASSKGWADGSNYGYTF	TGCGCCAGCAGCAAAGGATGGGCAGACGGATCTAACTATGGCTACACCTTC